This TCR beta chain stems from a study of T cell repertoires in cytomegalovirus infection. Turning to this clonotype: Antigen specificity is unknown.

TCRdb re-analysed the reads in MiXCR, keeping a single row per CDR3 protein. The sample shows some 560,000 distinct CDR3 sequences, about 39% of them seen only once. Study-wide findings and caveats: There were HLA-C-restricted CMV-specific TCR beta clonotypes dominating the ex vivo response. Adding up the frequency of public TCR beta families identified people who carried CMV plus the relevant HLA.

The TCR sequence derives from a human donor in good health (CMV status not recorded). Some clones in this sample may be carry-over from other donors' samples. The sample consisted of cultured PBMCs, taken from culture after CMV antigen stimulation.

The CDR3 is CSASGQQETNYGYTF. The CDR3 DNA reads TGCAGTGCTAGCGGACAGCAGGAAACTAACTATGGCTACACCTTC. V gene TRBV20-1 combines with J gene TRBJ1-2, with D possibly TRBD1 on 6 matching bases. CDR3 size: 15 residues. Trimming stripped 3 bases from V and 0 bases from J, with 14 bases between. Germline V gene lookup returns CDR1 DFQATT and CDR2 SNEGSKA (reference sequence).